The 11 T cell receptor beta chains below were found in one sample sequenced in a study of esophageal squamous cell carcinoma under preoperative chemotherapy. As to time point: after preoperative PTX-NDP chemotherapy. TCRdb independently ran MiXCR on the PCR reads; one entry per CDR3 protein. Among tens of thousands of distinct CDR3 sequences, around 50% were seen once, and the ten largest hold roughly 25%. Collection of the sample occurred from a patient given preoperative chemotherapy. The source of these receptors is a human donor with esophageal squamous cell carcinoma. The donor label of this sample is uncertain.

At least ten counts were recorded for this clonotype. The V and J genes are TRBV7-6 and TRBJ2-7, with D perhaps assigned TRBD1 or TRBD2 (6 bases each). Germline V CDR1 and CDR2: SGHVS, FNYEAQ. V lost 4 bases and J 3 bases, leaving 10 bases between the germline ends. This CDR3 contains 13 residues. This chain's CDR3 is CASSSEGDYEQYF. Written as DNA, the CDR3 is TGTGCCAGCAGCTCGGAGGGGGACTACGAGCAGTACTTC.

The table lists this clonotype with many counts. The V gene is TRBV7-2, the J gene TRBJ2-5, with 9 bases fitting TRBD1. Unmatched junction bases numbered 5, after V lost 4 bases and J lost 5 bases. CDR1 and CDR2 (germline): SGHTA, FQGNSA. CDR3 length equals 14 residues. The CDR3 spells CASSSPGTGETQYF. DNA of the CDR3: TGTGCCAGCAGCTCACCCGGGACAGGGGAGACCCAGTACTTC.

This clonotype was observed at least ten times. This chain links TRBV7-2 with TRBJ1-5; a possible D gene is TRBD1 (5 bases). Trimming stripped 2 bases from V and 5 bases from J, with 13 bases between. This CDR3 is 15 amino acids long. Germline V gene lookup returns CDR1 SGHTA and CDR2 FQGNSA. In DNA form, the CDR3 reads TGTGCCAGCAGCTTATTCTCTGACAGAGATCAGCCCCAGCATTTT. This translates into CASSLFSDRDQPQHF.

To note about this clonotype: Sequence at one end of the junction differs from germline and may be a read error. This chain uses TRBV12-3 or TRBV12-4 with TRBJ2-3; 7 nucleotides agree with TRBD2. The CDR3 is made up of 13 amino acids. The CDR3 sequence is CASRREPRDTQYF. Written as DNA, the CDR3 is TGTGCCAGCCGGCGGGAGCCAAGAGATACGCAGTACTTT.

This clonotype was counted ten times or more. The rearrangement links TRBV7-3 to TRBJ2-3; 9 bases fit TRBD2. Per germline, CDR1 SGHTA and CDR2 FQGTGA. V lost 3 bases and J lost 4; bases outside the gene matches: 5. The CDR3 extends over 15 amino acids. This chain's CDR3 is CASSLTSGEADTQYF. The DNA of the CDR3 is TGTGCCAGCAGCTTGACTAGCGGAGAGGCAGATACGCAGTATTTT.

A remark on this clonotype: Mismatch with germline at one junction end may stem from a read error. V usage is TRBV6-1 and J usage is TRBJ2-4; TRBD2 agrees at 7 bases. Germline CDR1 MNHNS, CDR2 SASEGT. The CDR3 contains 16 residues. The DNA for the CDR3 is TGTGCCAGCAGTGAATGGGGGATGGGAGGGAAAAATACGCAGTACTTT. Translation gives CASSEWGMGGKNTQYF.

This clonotype was seen a handful of times. V and J are TRBV11-2 and TRBJ2-1, with D unresolved. V lost 3 bases and J 10 bases, leaving 10 bases between the germline ends. This CDR3 has 12 amino acids. Per germline, CDR1 SGHAT and CDR2 FQNNGV. This CDR3 is CASSFPLGEQFF. CDR3 DNA: TGTGCCAGCAGCTTCCCTCTTGGAGAGCAGTTCTTC.

V is TRBV20-1 and J is TRBJ2-3, with D hard to call. This CDR3 comprises 14 residues. V lost 6 bases and J 2 bases, leaving 15 bases between the germline ends. Germline CDR1 DFQATT, CDR2 SNEGSKA (reference sequence). The CDR3 region has the DNA TGCAGTGCGCCAACGGAGCCCCCCACAGATACGCAGTATTTT. The encoded protein is CSAPTEPPTDTQYF.

The chain joins TRBV6-5 to TRBJ2-1, with D possibly matching TRBD1 (6 bases). Germline V CDR1 and CDR2: MNHEY, SVGAGI. CDR3 size: 15 residues. V lost 2 bases, J lost 13 bases, and 21 bases lay in between. DNA of the CDR3: TGTGCCAGCAGTTACGCTGCAGGGGTTACAGAGACCCAGTTCTTC. The encoded protein is CASSYAAGVTETQFF.

This clonotype occurred many times. The V call is TRBV7-2, the J call TRBJ2-1; maybe TRBD2 (6 bases). The germline V gene has CDR1 SGHTA and CDR2 FQGNSA. This CDR3 region has 13 residues. V was clipped by 5 bases and J by 13 bases, with 18 bases between them. The CDR3 here is CASSRWDSGTQFF. In DNA form, the CDR3 reads TGTGCCAGCAGCAGATGGGACTCAGGGACCCAGTTCTTC.

This clonotype was picked up a small number of times. The J gene is TRBJ2-5, the V gene TRBV27; D is tentatively TRBD1 or TRBD2 (6 bases each). This CDR3 has 17 amino acids. V shed 4 bases and J shed 2 bases, with 20 bases lying between them. Germline-derived CDR1 and CDR2 are MNHEY and SMNVEV (reference sequence). CDR3 bases: TGTGCCAGCAGTTCTACCTCAGAGGGGGGACATCAAGAGACCCAGTACTTC. It codes for CASSSTSEGGHQETQYF.